The T cell receptor beta chain under discussion was sequenced for a study of CD4 and CD8 cells across lung adenocarcinoma regions. Donors had localized lung adenocarcinoma, a non-small cell lung cancer. TCRdb fed the PCR reads into MiXCR, producing one record per CDR3 protein. The repertoire holds about 4,800 distinct CDR3 sequences, with about 45% as singletons. This CDR3 contains 15 residues. The germline V gene has CDR1 MNHEY and CDR2 SMNVEV (reference sequence). The material sequenced was CD4+ T cells from the margin of a lung tumor. The V call is TRBV27, the J call TRBJ2-1; 8 nucleotides align to TRBD2. The better agreement between TRBJ2-7 and the DNA end casts doubt on the J call. This clonotype originated in a female donor with lung adenocarcinoma. The CD4 and CD8 labels of this study may be unreliable. CDR3 protein: CASSIGRGLTYEQYF. The CDR3 coding sequence is TGTGCCAGTTCTATCGGGAGGGGCTTGACCTACGAGCAGTACTTC.